The clone carrying this T cell receptor beta chain was seen only a few times. Its antigen is unidentified. Constant-segment primers and 5'RACE yielded cDNA libraries for TCR alpha and TCR beta, each carrying sample barcodes and UMIs. TCRdb reprocessed the 5' RACE reads with MiXCR, giving one entry per CDR3 protein. The table records roughly 350,000 distinct CDR3 sequences, roughly 13% of them present only once. The data were taken from a study of T-cell memory formation after mild COVID-19. At the level of the study: Largely donor-specific TCR clusters were found.

The study's findings and limits: Later expanders leaned CD4+, whereas clones that contracted between day 15 and 85 were balanced CD4/CD8. CD4+ clones that contracted lay mainly in CM and EM; CD8+ ones lay in EMRA.

The CDR3 spans 12 residues. V was clipped by 5 bases and J by 3 bases, with 5 bases between them. The source material was PBMCs or a T cell subset sorted from them (not recorded which). V is TRBV12-3 or TRBV12-4 and J is TRBJ2-1; D uncertain. This clonotype was obtained from a man in his late teens or twenties who had mild COVID-19 (a few samples of this study predate the infection). Cell type and time point are not known. As DNA, the CDR3 is TGTGCCAGCAGTCAATACTACAATGAGCAGTTCTTC. It specifies CASSQYYNEQFF.